This record concerns one T cell receptor (beta chain) sequence. This entry comes from a study of blood T cell repertoires in COVID-19. The V gene lost 2 bases and the J gene lost 3 bases, with 14 bases spanning the gap. The CDR3 length is 15 residues. CDR1 is MNHNS, CDR2 SASEGT, per germline. Method: immunoSEQ multiplex PCR; TCRdb's copy keeps in-frame clones and lacks some. The table lists 380,000 or so clones, 89% of them singletons. This chain uses TRBV6-1 with TRBJ2-7, with D perhaps matching TRBD2 (7 bases). The receptor comes from a man aged 35 to 55 with acute or convalescent COVID-19. Sequenced input: peripheral blood. The CDR3 nucleotides read TGTGCCAGCAGTGAATTTAGGGGGGGGTACTACGAGCAGTACTTC. Its protein product is CASSEFRGGYYEQYF.